The clone carrying this T cell receptor beta chain was counted ten times or more. Its target is not known. Via MiXCR, TCRdb re-called the PCR reads, giving one row per CDR3 protein. Of around 470,000 distinct CDR3 sequences listed, around 25% are singletons. CDR3 length equals 15 residues. The germline CDR1 and CDR2 sequences are MGHDK and SYGVNS. V shed 1 base and J 5 bases; nucleotides not matched to a gene: 7. Sorted naive CD8 T cells, roughly 19,000 to 1,000,000, were sequenced from 10%, 30% or 50% RNA. Sorting recovered naive CD8 T cells on a CD8+CD4-CCR7+CD45RA+ profile. The sample belongs to a study of molecular identifiers for immune sequencing clone quantification. General study points: Highly expanded clone sizes could end up underestimated if a barcode were shared by identical TCR molecules.

The V and J genes are TRBV25-1 and TRBJ1-1; 7 nucleotides match TRBD1. The specimen sequenced was naive CD8+ T cells from blood, with Jurkat cell RNA spiked in. Subset defined: FACS-sorted CD8+CD4-CCR7+CD45RA+ naive T cells. The TCR was taken from a human donor in good health. Some libraries in this study had Jurkat cell RNA spiked in. CDR3 sequence (DNA): TGTGCCAGCAGTGAATCGCCCCAGGGGGTAACTGAAGCTTTCTTT. Its translation is CASSESPQGVTEAFF. Combining the CDR3 with reference TRBV25-1 and TRBJ1-1 gives the whole variable domain EADIYQTPRYLVIGTGKKITLECSQTMGHDKMYWYQQDPGMELHLIHYSYGVNSTEKGDLSSESTVSRIRTEHFPLTLESARPSHTSQYLCASSESPQGVTEAFFGQGTRLTVV.